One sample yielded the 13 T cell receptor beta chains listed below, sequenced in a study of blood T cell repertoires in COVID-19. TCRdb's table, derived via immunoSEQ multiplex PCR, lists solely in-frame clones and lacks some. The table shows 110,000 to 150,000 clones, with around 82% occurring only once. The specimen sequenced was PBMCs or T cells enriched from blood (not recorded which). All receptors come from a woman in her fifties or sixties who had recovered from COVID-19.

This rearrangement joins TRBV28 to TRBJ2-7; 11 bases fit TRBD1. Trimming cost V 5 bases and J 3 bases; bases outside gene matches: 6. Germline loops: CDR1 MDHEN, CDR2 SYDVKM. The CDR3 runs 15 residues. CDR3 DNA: TGTGCCAGCAGTCCGGGACAGGGGGGTCTCTACGAGCAGTACTTC. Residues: CASSPGQGGLYEQYF.

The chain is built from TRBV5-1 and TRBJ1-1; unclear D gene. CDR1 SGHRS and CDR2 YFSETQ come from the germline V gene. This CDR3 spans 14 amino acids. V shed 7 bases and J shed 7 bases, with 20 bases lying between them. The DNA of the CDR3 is TGCGCCAGCTTCCCGAACACCGATTCGGGTGAAGCTTTCTTT. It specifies CASFPNTDSGEAFF.

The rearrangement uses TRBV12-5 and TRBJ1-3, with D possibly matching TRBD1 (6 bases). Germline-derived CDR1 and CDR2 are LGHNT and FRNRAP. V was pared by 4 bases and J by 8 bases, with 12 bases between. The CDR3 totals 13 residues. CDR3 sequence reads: CASGSTGLDTIYF. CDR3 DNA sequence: TGTGCTAGTGGTTCGACAGGCCTGGACACCATATATTTT.

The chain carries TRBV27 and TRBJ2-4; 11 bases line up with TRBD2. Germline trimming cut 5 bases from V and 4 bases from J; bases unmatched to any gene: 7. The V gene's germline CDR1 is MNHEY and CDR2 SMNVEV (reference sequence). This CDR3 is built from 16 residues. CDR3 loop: CASSMLLAGGKNIQYF. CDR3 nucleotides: TGTGCCAGCAGTATGTTGCTAGCGGGGGGAAAAAACATTCAGTACTTC.

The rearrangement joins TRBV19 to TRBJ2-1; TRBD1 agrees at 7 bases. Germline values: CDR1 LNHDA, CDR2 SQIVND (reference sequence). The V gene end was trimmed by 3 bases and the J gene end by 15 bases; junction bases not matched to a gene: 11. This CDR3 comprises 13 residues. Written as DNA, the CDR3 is TGTGCCAGTAGTATGCTTAGGGTAGGGGGCGTGTTCTTC. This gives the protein CASSMLRVGGVFF.

The CDR3 sequence is CASSLARGTTSTGELFF. For the CDR3, the DNA is TGCGCCAGCAGCTTGGCTCGGGGTACGACGAGCACCGGGGAGCTGTTTTTT. J is TRBJ2-2 and V is TRBV5-1, with a possible D match to TRBD2 (5 bases). The CDR3 contains 17 residues. In germline, CDR1 is SGHRS, CDR2 YFSETQ. V shed 0 bases and J shed 4 bases, with 16 bases lying between them.

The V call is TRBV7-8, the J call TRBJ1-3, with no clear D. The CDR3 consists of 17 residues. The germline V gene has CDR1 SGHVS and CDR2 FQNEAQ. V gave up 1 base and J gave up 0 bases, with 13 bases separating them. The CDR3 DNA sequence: TGTGCCAGCAGCTTAGTCACAGCTAACCCCTCTGGAAACACCATATATTTT. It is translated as CASSLVTANPSGNTIYF.

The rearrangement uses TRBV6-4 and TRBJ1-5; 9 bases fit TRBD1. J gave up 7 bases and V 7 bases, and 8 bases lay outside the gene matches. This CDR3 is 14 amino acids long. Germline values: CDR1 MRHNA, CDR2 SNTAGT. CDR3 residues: CASKDTGGYQPQHF. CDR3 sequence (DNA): TGTGCCAGCAAAGACACAGGGGGCTACCAGCCCCAGCATTTT.

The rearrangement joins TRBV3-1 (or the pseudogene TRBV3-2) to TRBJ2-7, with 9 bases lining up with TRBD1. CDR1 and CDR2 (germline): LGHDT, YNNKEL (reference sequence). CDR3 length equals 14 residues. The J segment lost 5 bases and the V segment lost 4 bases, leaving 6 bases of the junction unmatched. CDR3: CASSLRDRAHEQYF. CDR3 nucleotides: TGTGCCAGCAGCCTCCGGGACAGGGCCCACGAGCAGTACTTC.

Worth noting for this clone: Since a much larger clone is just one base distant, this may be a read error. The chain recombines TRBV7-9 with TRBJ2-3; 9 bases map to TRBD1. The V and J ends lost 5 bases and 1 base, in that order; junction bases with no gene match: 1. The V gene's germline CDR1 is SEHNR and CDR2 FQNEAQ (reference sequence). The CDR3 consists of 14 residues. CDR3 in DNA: TGTGCCAGCAGCCGGGACAGGGGCACAGATACGCAGTATTTT. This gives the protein CASSRDRGTDTQYF.

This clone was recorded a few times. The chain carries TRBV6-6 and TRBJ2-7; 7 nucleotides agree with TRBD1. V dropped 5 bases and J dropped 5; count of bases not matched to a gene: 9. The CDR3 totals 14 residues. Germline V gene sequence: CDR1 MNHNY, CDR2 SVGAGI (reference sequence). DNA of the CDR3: TGTGCCAGCAGTGGCGACAGGGCCTCGGACGAGCAGTACTTC. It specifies CASSGDRASDEQYF.

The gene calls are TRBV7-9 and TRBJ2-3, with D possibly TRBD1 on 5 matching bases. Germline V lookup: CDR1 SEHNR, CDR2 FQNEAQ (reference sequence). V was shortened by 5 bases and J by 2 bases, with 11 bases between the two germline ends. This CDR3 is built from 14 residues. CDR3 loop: CASSLLTVTDTQYF. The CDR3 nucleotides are TGTGCCAGCAGCCTCCTGACAGTCACAGATACGCAGTATTTT.

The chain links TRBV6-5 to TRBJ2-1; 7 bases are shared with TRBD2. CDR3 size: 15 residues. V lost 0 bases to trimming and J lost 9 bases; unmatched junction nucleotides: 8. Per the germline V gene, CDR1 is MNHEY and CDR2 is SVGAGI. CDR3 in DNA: TGTGCCAGCAGTTACTCAGGACTAGGTCGGGGTGAGCAGTTCTTC. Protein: CASSYSGLGRGEQFF.